The T cell receptor beta chain under discussion was sequenced for a study of chemoradiotherapy in HPV16-positive cancers. Across the study: Candidate HPV-specific T-cell clones and common TCR motifs came from functional assays in a couple of HPV16-positive patients.

Germline CDR1 SNHLY, CDR2 FYNNEI. The germline V and J ends were trimmed by 4 bases and 0 bases, with 7 bases remaining between them. The CDR3 runs to 14 residues. About this clone itself: Antigen specificity is unknown.

General study results and limits: Candidate HPV-specific clones and E7-related TCR motifs grew in tumor during treatment. In HPV16-positive patients, HPV-responsive T-cell expansion tracked better recurrence-free survival.

TCRdb keeps only in-frame clones here, not all; method: immunoSEQ multiplex PCR. The sample has about 6,200 clones; about 83% are singletons. This rearrangement joins TRBV2 to TRBJ1-5; D not certain. This specimen consisted of tumor tissue, obtained from a patient who underwent chemoradiotherapy. The sequence derives from a human donor with HPV-associated anogenital cancer. The CDR3 nucleotides read TGTGCCAGCAGTGCTTTCATTAGCAATCAGCCCCAGCATTTT. Translated: CASSAFISNQPQHF.